The rows below give T cell receptor beta chains drawn from one sample of a study of shared clonotypes between healthy human individuals. Here immunoSEQ multiplex PCR was the method, and the copy in TCRdb shows in-frame clones only, minus some. Of around 2,000,000 clones detected, approximately 94% appear once; the ten largest clones hold 1.5% to 2%. Sequencing used naive CD8+ T cells from PBMCs. These receptors were collected from a man younger than 35 in good health. Some clones in this sample may be carry-over from other donors' samples. Both conserved end residues are part of each CDR3. A D gene is named only where the DNA matches it firmly. Size is omitted from some rows. Given values are once, few, many or a class for expanded clones.

clone_size	v_call	d_call	j_call	cdr3_nt	cdr3_aa
NA	TRBV27	NA	TRBJ2-5	TGTGCCAGCAGTTGGGCCAGCGGGCTGCAAGAGACCCAGTACTTC	CASSWASGLQETQYF
NA	TRBV4-2	NA	TRBJ2-7	TGTGCCAGCAGCCAAGTCCCCCAGGGTTCCAACGAGCAGTACTTC	CASSQVPQGSNEQYF
NA	TRBV30	TRBD1	TRBJ1-1	TGTGCCTGGAGTGGCTTAACAGGGGGCACTGAAGCTTTCTTT	CAWSGLTGGTEAFF
NA	TRBV4-1	TRBD2	TRBJ2-1	TGCGCCAGCAGCCAGCGGCCTAGCGGGAACAATGAGCAGTTCTTC	CASSQRPSGNNEQFF
NA	TRBV7-9	NA	TRBJ1-4	TGTGCCAGCAGCTCCCGTTCTACAACTAATGAAAAACTGTTTTTT	CASSSRSTTNEKLFF
once	TRBV9	TRBD1	TRBJ1-1	TGTGCCAGCAGCCCATGGACAGGGTTTTTCACTGAAGCTTTCTTT	CASSPWTGFFTEAFF
NA	TRBV28	NA	TRBJ2-7	TGTGCCAGCAGTTATCCCGGGGAGCAGTACTTC	CASSYPGEQYF
NA	TRBV5-5	NA	TRBJ1-1	TGTGCCAGCAGCTTAAAAGAGACTGAAGCTTTCTTT	CASSLKETEAFF
NA	TRBV6-5	NA	TRBJ2-7	TGTGCCAGCAGCACCCCCCTTCAGGGGGGCTACGAGCAGTACTTC	CASSTPLQGGYEQYF
once	TRBV7-2	NA	TRBJ1-1	TGTGCCAGCAGCCCCAGGACAGATGAAGCTTTCTTT	CASSPRTDEAFF
NA	TRBV19	NA	TRBJ2-7	TGTGCCAGTAGTATAGACCCCCGACCAGGGCAGAGCTACGAGCAGTACTTC	CASSIDPRPGQSYEQYF
NA	TRBV30	TRBD1	TRBJ1-5	TGTGCCTGGAGTATGACAGGGGCACGGCAGCCCCAGCATTTT	CAWSMTGARQPQHF
NA	TRBV2	TRBD2	TRBJ2-3	TGTGCCAGCAAAATAGCGGGGGGAGGGGCAGATACGCAGTATTTT	CASKIAGGGADTQYF
NA	TRBV7-2	NA	TRBJ1-1	TGTGCCAGCAGCTTAGTTATCCGGAACACTGAAGCTTTCTTT	CASSLVIRNTEAFF
NA	TRBV5-1	NA	TRBJ2-3	TGCGCCAGCAGCACCTCGACAGGAGGGGAGTCCGATACGCAGTATTTT	CASSTSTGGESDTQYF
NA	TRBV9	TRBD1	TRBJ1-4	TGTGCCAGCAGCGGGAGGACAGGGGCTAATGAAAAACTGTTTTTT	CASSGRTGANEKLFF
once	TRBV15	NA	TRBJ1-1	TGTGCCACGTCGGACAGAAAGAACACTGAAGCTTTCTTT	CATSDRKNTEAFF
NA	TRBV4-3	NA	TRBJ2-2	TGCGCCAGCAGCCAAGGGCCATCGAGCGAGTCCACTGGGGAGCTGTTTTTT	CASSQGPSSESTGELFF
NA	TRBV9	NA	TRBJ2-1	TGTGCCAGCAGCGTAAGGGGGATCGGCAATGAGCAGTTCTTC	CASSVRGIGNEQFF
NA	TRBV4-3	NA	TRBJ2-1	TGCGCCAGCAGCCAAGATTGGACGGCTACCTCCTACAATGAGCAGTTCTTC	CASSQDWTATSYNEQFF
NA	TRBV29-1	TRBD2	TRBJ2-7	TGCAGCGTTGAAGGGGGGACTACCTACGAGCAGTACTTC	CSVEGGTTYEQYF
NA	TRBV7-3	NA	TRBJ2-2	TGTGCCAGCAGCCTAATAGCGCCCGGGGAGCTGTTTTTT	CASSLIAPGELFF
NA	TRBV4-1	TRBD2	TRBJ2-5	TGCGCCAGCAGCCAAGATTACGCTAGCGGGAGGGCCGGGGAGACCCAGTACTTC	CASSQDYASGRAGETQYF
NA	TRBV11-2	NA	TRBJ2-1	TGTGCCAGCAGTCCCTACCGAGCCCCCTACAATGAGCAGTTCTTC	CASSPYRAPYNEQFF
NA	TRBV30	TRBD1	TRBJ1-6	TGTGCCTGGAGACACCTAGGGACAGGGGGCTGGTCACCCCTCCACTTT	CAWRHLGTGGWSPLHF
NA	TRBV7-9	TRBD2	TRBJ2-1	TGTGCCAGCAGCCCACGGAGCGGGAGGGCGGGGAACAATGAGCAGTTCTTC	CASSPRSGRAGNNEQFF
NA	TRBV6-5	TRBD1	TRBJ2-7	TGTGCCAGCAGTTACCGAGGACAGGGAAGCTACGAGCAGTACTTC	CASSYRGQGSYEQYF
NA	TRBV28	TRBD2	TRBJ2-7	TGTGCCAGCAGTCCTCGACTAGCGGGAGCCTACGAGCAGTACTTC	CASSPRLAGAYEQYF
NA	TRBV27	NA	TRBJ1-4	TGTGCCAGCAGTCCCGAGAGAGGGCTGTATGAAAAACTGTTTTTT	CASSPERGLYEKLFF
once	TRBV6-6	NA	TRBJ2-7	TGTGCCACTGATACCGGGTTCGAGCAGTACTTC	CATDTGFEQYF
once	TRBV5-6	TRBD2	TRBJ2-5	TGTGCCAGCAGGCCGGGCGGACTAGCAGAGACCCAGTACTTC	CASRPGGLAETQYF
NA	TRBV7-6	NA	TRBJ2-6	TGTGCCAGCAGCTTAGGATGGGGGGCCCGCACCCCGGGGCGTGGGGCCAACGTCCTGACTTTC	CASSLGWGARTPGRGANVLTF
NA	TRBV9	NA	TRBJ2-1	TGTGCCAGCAGCCTTAGGGCCGGTGGGTCCTACAATGAGCAGTTCTTC	CASSLRAGGSYNEQFF
NA	TRBV30	TRBD1	TRBJ1-1	TGTGCCTGGAGAGGGGGCCTGAACACTGAAGCTTTCTTT	CAWRGGLNTEAFF
NA	TRBV28	NA	TRBJ1-1	TGTGCCAGCAGCGATTGGGACACTGAAGCTTTCTTT	CASSDWDTEAFF